This TCR beta chain was obtained from a study of T cell responses to AZD1222 COVID-19 vaccine (dated by TCRdb to 2020 to 2022). For the wider study: TCR sequencing was performed for about 250 trial participants, of whom about 210 were given two doses of AZD1222 and 26 were given two doses of MenACWY control vaccine. Enrollment into the trials was organized by age into subgroups of 18-55, 56-69 and 70-plus years, and those subgroups contained roughly 150, 30 and 60 TCR-sequenced participants, respectively.

As to this clone: This receptor's antigen is unknown. One base away there is no much larger clone; base qualities are not given.

Overall study results and their limits: The whole spike protein was spanned by vaccine-associated CD4 TCRs, and dominant responses were seen in regions 160-218 and 743-854. Reportedly, close to half of the unique spike-specific TCRs recognized epitopes lying outside the regions that are mutated in the B.1.351 and B.1.1.7 variants. A significant rise in spike-specific TCR breadth and depth was observed after two AZD1222 doses relative to day 0 and relative to MenACWY recipients. Conclusions about previously exposed vaccinees are limited because only five to seven AZD1222 recipients were SARS-CoV-2 seropositive at baseline. Because no day 14 peak-response samples were available, the repertoires could be characterized only after the peak T cell response. In the small 56-69-year group, the increase in depth fell short of significance, most likely because of low power. Participants were mostly white British and included more females than males, and it was suggested by the authors that clonal diversity may have been underestimated.

CDR1 MDHEN and CDR2 SYDVKM were looked up in the germline V gene. V is pared back by 2 bases and J by 1 base, with 15 bases lying between the germline termini. CDR3 length: 17 amino acids, cysteine to phenylalanine. The entry retains the CDR3 DNA only, 51 bases that are in frame from base 1. The CDR3 regions of human TCRbeta chains were analyzed by immunosequencing. The published analysis was carried out like this. Repertoire TCRs were matched against a reference library of SARS-CoV-2-specific TCRs generated with the MIRA antigen-specificity platform. Breadth was defined as the fraction of unique TCRs that were SARS-CoV-2-associated. Depth was defined as the fraction of total T cells that were SARS-CoV-2-associated. Each spike-specific TCR was assigned to its reactive spike region and to a CD4 or CD8 class using the MIRA data. Log10-transformed breadth and depth values were compared by one-way ANOVA with Sidak's multiple comparisons tests. The table was pulled from immuneACCESS by TCRdb, which kept in-frame rearrangements only. Such tables lose some clones; where checked, under half of the loss comes from unresolved V genes, and the rest has no known cause. Clone size and the V and J calls come from that table; the DNA yielded D and trimming. This sample is represented by about 69,000 clones; around four fifths of them were singletons. Approximately 25% of the sample rests with the top ten.

Reading the label with the study, this specimen's time point is: about 28 days (+/-7) after the second vaccine dose. AZD1222 recipients whose second dose came at about 4 weeks and those whose second dose came at about 12 weeks were combined into one group, since spike-specific TCR depth and breadth did not differ between the two schedules. Vaccinee samples were obtained from the UK trials COV001 and COV002, which included a single-blind randomized controlled phase 2/3 trial of AZD1222 (ChAdOx1 nCoV-19) in healthy adults. For TCRbeta chain sequencing, PBMC samples from trial participants were taken at day 0 and at day 28 after the second dose.

The sequences come from peripheral blood, collected 28 days after the second AZD1222 dose. This clonotype was sampled from an adult who received the AZD1222 COVID-19 vaccine. This chain joins TRBV28 to TRBJ1-5; the D segment cannot be called with confidence. The CDR3 protein: CASSLVGFSRSNQPQHF. The DNA sequence is TGTGCCAGCAGTTTAGTCGGATTCAGTCGCAGCAATCAGCCCCAGCATTTT.